This TCR beta chain was identified in a study of cytomegalovirus exposure and HLA in healthy donors. Some clones are missing from TCRdb's copy, which holds only in-frame ones; the method was immunoSEQ multiplex PCR. The sample gives over 200,000 clones, roughly 91% of which show up once; 2% to 2.5% is in the top ten. This CDR3 region has 13 residues. Germline values: CDR1 MNHEY, CDR2 SMNVEV (reference sequence). Trimming pared 7 bases from V and 5 bases from J, leaving 11 bases between. The sample comprised PBMCs. The receptor comes from a young woman in good health and CMV-seropositive. The chain combines TRBV27 with TRBJ1-4; no firm D call. The CDR3 DNA follows: TGTGCCAGCACCCCCGGGATCAATGAAAAACTGTTTTTT. Translating gives CASTPGINEKLFF.